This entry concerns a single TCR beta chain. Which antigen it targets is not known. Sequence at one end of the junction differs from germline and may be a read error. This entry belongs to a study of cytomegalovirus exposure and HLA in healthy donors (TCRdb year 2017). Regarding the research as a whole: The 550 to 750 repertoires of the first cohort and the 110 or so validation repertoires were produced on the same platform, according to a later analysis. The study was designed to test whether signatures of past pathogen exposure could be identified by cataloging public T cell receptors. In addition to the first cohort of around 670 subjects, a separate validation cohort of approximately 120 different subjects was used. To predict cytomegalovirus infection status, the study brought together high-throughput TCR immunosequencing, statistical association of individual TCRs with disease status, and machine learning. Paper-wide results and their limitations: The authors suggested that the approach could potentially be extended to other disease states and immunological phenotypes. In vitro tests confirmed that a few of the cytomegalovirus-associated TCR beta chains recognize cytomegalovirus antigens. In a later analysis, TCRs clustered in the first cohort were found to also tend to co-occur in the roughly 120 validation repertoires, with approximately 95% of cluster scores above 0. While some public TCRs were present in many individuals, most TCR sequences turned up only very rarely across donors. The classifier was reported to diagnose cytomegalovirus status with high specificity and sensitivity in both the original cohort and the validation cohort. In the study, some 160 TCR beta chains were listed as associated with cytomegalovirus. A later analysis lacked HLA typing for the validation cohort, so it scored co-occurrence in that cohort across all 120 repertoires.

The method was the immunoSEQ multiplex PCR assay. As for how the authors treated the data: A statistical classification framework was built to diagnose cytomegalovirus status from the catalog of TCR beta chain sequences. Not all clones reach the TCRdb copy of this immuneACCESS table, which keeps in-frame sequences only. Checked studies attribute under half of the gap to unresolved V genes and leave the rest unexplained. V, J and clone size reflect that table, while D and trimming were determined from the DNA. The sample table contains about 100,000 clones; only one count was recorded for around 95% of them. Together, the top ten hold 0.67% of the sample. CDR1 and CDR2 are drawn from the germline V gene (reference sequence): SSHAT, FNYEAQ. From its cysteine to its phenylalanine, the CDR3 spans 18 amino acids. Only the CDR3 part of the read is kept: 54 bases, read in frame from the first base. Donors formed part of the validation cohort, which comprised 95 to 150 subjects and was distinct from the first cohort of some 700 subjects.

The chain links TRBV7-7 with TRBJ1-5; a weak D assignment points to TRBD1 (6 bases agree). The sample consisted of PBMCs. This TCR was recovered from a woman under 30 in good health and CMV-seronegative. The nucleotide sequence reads TGTGCTAGCAGCCCCGCCAGGGGCAGGGGCAATAGCAATCAGCCCCAGCATTTT. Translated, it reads CASSPARGRGNSNQPQHF.